This entry concerns a single T cell receptor (beta chain). The antigen is undetermined. The method was immunoSEQ multiplex PCR; TCRdb's version includes in-frame clones alone and lacks a portion of them. Here the sample spans around 120,000 clones, over 75% being singletons. This sample is part of a study of PD-L1 blockade in urothelial cancer. At the level of the study: It was at some point between 2012 and 2014 that patients started atezolizumab at 1,200 mg intravenously every 3 weeks. Samples of blood were analyzed 3 weeks (second dose) and 6 weeks after treatment start. Findings of the study overall: Patients with below-median pretreatment blood clonality survived longer.

Trimming removed 11 bases from V and 2 bases from J, with 18 bases in between. This CDR3 has 14 residues. Looked up from germline, CDR1 is ENHRY and CDR2 is SYGVKD. Sequenced here: PBMCs, sampled around atezolizumab (anti-PD-L1) treatment. The gene calls are TRBV10-3 and TRBJ2-5; D is perhaps TRBD1 (5 bases). The TCR was taken from a middle-aged man with urothelial cancer. Here the CDR3 reads CAFDPEQEQETQYF. The DNA for the CDR3 is TGTGCCTTCGACCCAGAACAGGAACAAGAGACCCAGTACTTC.